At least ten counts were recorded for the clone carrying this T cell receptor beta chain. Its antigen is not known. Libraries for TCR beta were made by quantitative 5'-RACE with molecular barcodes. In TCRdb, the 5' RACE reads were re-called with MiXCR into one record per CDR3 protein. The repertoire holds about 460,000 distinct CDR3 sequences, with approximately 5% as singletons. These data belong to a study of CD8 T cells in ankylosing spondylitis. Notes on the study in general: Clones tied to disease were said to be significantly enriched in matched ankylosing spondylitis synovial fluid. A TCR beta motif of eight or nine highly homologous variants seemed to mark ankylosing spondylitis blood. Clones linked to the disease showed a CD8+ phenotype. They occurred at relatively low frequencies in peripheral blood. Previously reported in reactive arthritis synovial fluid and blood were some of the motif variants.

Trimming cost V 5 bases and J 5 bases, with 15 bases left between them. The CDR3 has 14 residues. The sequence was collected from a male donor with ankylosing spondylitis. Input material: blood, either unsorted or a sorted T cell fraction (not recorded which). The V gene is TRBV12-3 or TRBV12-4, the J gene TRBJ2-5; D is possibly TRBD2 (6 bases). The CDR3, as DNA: TGTGCCAGCAGTCGAGGACTATTCCGCGAGACCCAGTACTTC. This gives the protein CASSRGLFRETQYF.